This is a list of T cell receptor beta chains from one sample in a study of OX40 agonist ivuxolimab in advanced cancers. Assay used: immunoSEQ multiplex PCR; TCRdb lists only in-frame clones, some missing. The sample lists some 68,000 clones, approximately 86% occurring once. Here the sequenced sample was CD4+ or CD8+ T cells sorted from blood, taken in a trial of the OX40 agonist ivuxolimab. Receptor source: an adult with an advanced solid tumor such as melanoma, head and neck, liver or kidney cancer. CDR3s include the opening cysteine and the closing phenylalanine or tryptophan. A D gene is named only where the DNA matches it firmly. Clone size is given for some rows only: seen once, a few or many times, or a class if the clone is expanded.

.	TRBV7-2	TRBJ2-5	.	TGTGCCAGCAGCTTAGCGATAGAAGAGACCCAGTACTTC	CASSLAIEETQYF
.	TRBV2	TRBJ1-1	.	TGTGCCAGCAGTGAACCGAACACTGAAGCTTTCTTT	CASSEPNTEAFF
.	TRBV6-5	TRBJ2-7	.	TGTGCCAGCAGTTCCCTATGGACAGACAACGAGCAGTACTTC	CASSSLWTDNEQYF
TRBD1	TRBV7-2	TRBJ2-2	.	TGTGCCAGCAGCTTACGACAGGGGTTTTCCGGGGAGCTGTTTTTT	CASSLRQGFSGELFF
TRBD2	TRBV5-6	TRBJ2-3	.	TGTGCCAGCAGCCAGAGCGGGAGGGCGACAGATACGCAGTATTTT	CASSQSGRATDTQYF
.	TRBV28	TRBJ2-6	.	TGTGCCAGCAGGGAGGGGGGTGGATCTGGGGCCAACGTCCTGACTTTC	CASREGGGSGANVLTF
TRBD1	TRBV7-8	TRBJ1-5	once	TGTGCCAGCAGCTTGACAGGGGGCACTGGGGGCAATCAGCCCCAGCATTTT	CASSLTGGTGGNQPQHF
.	TRBV18	TRBJ1-2	.	TGTGCCAGCTCACAGAGAACCGGCGGGGTGAACTATGGCTACACCTTC	CASSQRTGGVNYGYTF
TRBD2	TRBV5-1	TRBJ2-5	.	TGCGCCAGCAGCGTGACTAGCGGGAGTCACGGGGAGACCCAGTACTTC	CASSVTSGSHGETQYF
.	TRBV5-6	TRBJ1-1	.	TGTGCCAGCAGCTTGCCCGGGATAAACACTGAAGCTTTCTTT	CASSLPGINTEAFF
TRBD2	TRBV28	TRBJ2-1	.	TGTGCCAGCAGTTTATTGGGACTAGCGGGAGTCCATCACGCCAATGAGCAGTTCTTC	CASSLLGLAGVHHANEQFF
.	TRBV18	TRBJ1-2	.	TGTGCCAGCTCGGGTTTCGTTCGGGACGCAAACTATGGCTACACCTTC	CASSGFVRDANYGYTF
.	TRBV7-2	TRBJ2-7	.	TGTGCCAGCAGCTTAGTTGATCGACCGTCCTACGAGCAGTACTTC	CASSLVDRPSYEQYF
TRBD2	TRBV18	TRBJ2-7	.	TGTGCCAGCTCACTCTTTAAGACTAGCGCACTTTACGAGCAGTACTTC	CASSLFKTSALYEQYF
TRBD2	TRBV18	TRBJ2-1	few	TGTGCCAGCTCTGTCGGGACTAGCGGGAACAATGAGCAGTTCTTC	CASSVGTSGNNEQFF
.	TRBV7-6	TRBJ2-2	once	TGTGCCAGCAGCTTAGGTCGGGGAGCGAACACCGGGGAGCTGTTTTTT	CASSLGRGANTGELFF
TRBD1	TRBV7-2	TRBJ1-3	.	TGTGCCAGCAGATCAACAGGGGTATCAGGAAACACCATATATTTT	CASRSTGVSGNTIYF
.	TRBV7-2	TRBJ2-7	.	TGTGCCAGCAGCTTAGTCTACTTTCGGATTTTCTACGAGCAGTACTTC	CASSLVYFRIFYEQYF
.	TRBV11-2	TRBJ1-1	.	TGTGCCAGCAGCTCCCCCGGGGGGGGGAACACTGAAGCTTTCTTT	CASSSPGGGNTEAFF
.	TRBV28	TRBJ1-1	.	TGTGCCAGCAGACAAGGGACACTTGAAGCTTTCTTT	CASRQGTLEAFF
.	TRBV4-3	TRBJ1-1	.	TGCGCCAGCAGCTACAGGATGAACACTGAAGCTTTCTTT	CASSYRMNTEAFF
.	TRBV28	TRBJ1-2	.	TGTGCCAGCAGTTTAGGCAGTAGGGGCGGGTATGGCTACACCTTC	CASSLGSRGGYGYTF
TRBD1	TRBV5-1	TRBJ2-1	.	TGCGCCAGCAGCTTGGCCGGGACAGGGGGCTACAATGAGCAGTTCTTC	CASSLAGTGGYNEQFF
TRBD1	TRBV28	TRBJ1-2	once	TGTGCCAGCAGCACGGGACAGGCCTACTATGTCTACACCTTC	CASSTGQAYYVYTF
.	TRBV10-2	TRBJ1-4	few	TGCGCCAGCAGTGAGTCGATAGTGGGGGAAAAACTGTTTTTT	CASSESIVGEKLFF
.	TRBV11-1	TRBJ2-1	.	TGTGCCAGCAGCTTATTACTAGCTGTTAATGAGCAGTTCTTC	CASSLLLAVNEQFF
.	TRBV19	TRBJ2-7	.	TGTGCCAGTAGTATCGGGGATAAAATGCTAGACGAGCAGTACTTC	CASSIGDKMLDEQYF
TRBD1	TRBV29-1	TRBJ2-1	.	TGCAGCGTTGTACAGGGGGGCGGGAATGAGCAGTTCTTC	CSVVQGGGNEQFF
.	TRBV7-2	TRBJ2-1	.	TGTGCCAGCAGCTTAGTTGGGGAATTCTCCAATGAGCAGTTCTTC	CASSLVGEFSNEQFF
TRBD2	TRBV2	TRBJ2-2	few	TGTGCCAGCAGGGGGACTAGCGGGCCGAACACCGGGGAGCTGTTTTTT	CASRGTSGPNTGELFF